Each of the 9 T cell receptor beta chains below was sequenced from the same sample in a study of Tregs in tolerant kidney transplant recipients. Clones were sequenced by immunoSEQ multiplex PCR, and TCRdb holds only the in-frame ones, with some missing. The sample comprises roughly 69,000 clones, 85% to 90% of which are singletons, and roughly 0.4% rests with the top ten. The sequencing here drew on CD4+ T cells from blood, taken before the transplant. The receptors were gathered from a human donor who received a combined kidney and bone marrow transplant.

CDR3 sequence reads: CASSQQGTNEKLFF. CDR3 nucleotides: TGTGCCAGCAGCCAACAGGGAACTAATGAAAAACTGTTTTTT. This chain uses TRBV14 with TRBJ1-4; a weak D match, TRBD1 (5 bases). V was trimmed by 2 bases and J by 1 base, leaving 5 bases between them. The CDR3 consists of 14 residues. The V gene's germline CDR1 is SGHDN and CDR2 FVKESK.

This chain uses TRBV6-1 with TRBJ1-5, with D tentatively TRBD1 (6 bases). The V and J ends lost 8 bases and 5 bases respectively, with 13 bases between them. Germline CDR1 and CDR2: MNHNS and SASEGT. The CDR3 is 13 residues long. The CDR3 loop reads CASEWAGDQPQHF. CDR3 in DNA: TGTGCCAGCGAGTGGGCAGGGGATCAGCCCCAGCATTTT.

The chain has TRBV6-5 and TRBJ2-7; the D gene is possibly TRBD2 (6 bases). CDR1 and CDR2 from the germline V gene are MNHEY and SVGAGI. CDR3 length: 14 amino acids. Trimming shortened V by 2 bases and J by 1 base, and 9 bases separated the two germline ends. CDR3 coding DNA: TGTGCCAGCAGTTACCTTAGCGGATCCTACGAGCAGTACTTC. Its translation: CASSYLSGSYEQYF.

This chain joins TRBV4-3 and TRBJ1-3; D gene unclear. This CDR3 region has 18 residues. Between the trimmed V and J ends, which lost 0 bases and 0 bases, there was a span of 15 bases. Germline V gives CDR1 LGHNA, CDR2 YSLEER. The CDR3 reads CASSQDLVRPSSGNTIYF. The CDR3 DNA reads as TGCGCCAGCAGCCAAGATCTCGTTAGGCCTAGCTCTGGAAACACCATATATTTT.

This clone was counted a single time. The CDR3 nucleotides read TGTGCCAGTAGTATGGACAGGGGAGAAGAAAAACTGTTTTTT. Its translation: CASSMDRGEEKLFF. V gene TRBV19 combines with J gene TRBJ1-4; 9 bases align to TRBD1. Trimming took 3 bases from V and 8 from J; bases not matched to a gene: 4. There are 14 residues in the CDR3. Germline assignment: CDR1 LNHDA and CDR2 SQIVND (reference sequence). The full variable domain, in which reference TRBV19 and TRBJ1-4 provide the parts outside the CDR3, is DGGITQSPKYLFRKEGQNVTLSCEQNLNHDAMYWYRQDPGQGLRLIYYSQIVNDFQKGDIAEGYSVSREKKESFPLTVTSAQKNPTAFYLCASSMDRGEEKLFFGSGTQLSVL.

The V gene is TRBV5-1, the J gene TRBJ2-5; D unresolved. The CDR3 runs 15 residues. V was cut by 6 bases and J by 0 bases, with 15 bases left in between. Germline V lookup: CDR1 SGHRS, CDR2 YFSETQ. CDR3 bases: TGCGCCAGCATGGAGCGCGGAACCCACCAAGAGACCCAGTACTTC. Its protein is CASMERGTHQETQYF.

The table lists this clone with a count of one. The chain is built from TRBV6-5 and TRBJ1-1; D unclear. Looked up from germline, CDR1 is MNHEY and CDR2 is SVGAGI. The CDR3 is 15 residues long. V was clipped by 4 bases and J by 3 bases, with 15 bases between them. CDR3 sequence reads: CASSSSQTDYTEAFF. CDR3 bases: TGTGCCAGCAGTTCGTCACAGACGGATTACACTGAAGCTTTCTTT.

The CDR3 DNA sequence: TGTGCCGGTGCCTCTAAGCATCGGGAGGTCAATGAGCAGTTCTTC. Its translation: CAGASKHREVNEQFF. The chain links TRBV28 to TRBJ2-1; 7 positions match TRBD2. The CDR3 length is 15 residues. V was pared by 11 bases and J by 6 bases, with 16 bases of the junction left unmatched. CDR1 is MDHEN, CDR2 SYDVKM, per germline. Together with reference TRBV28 and TRBJ2-1, the CDR3 gives the full variable domain: DVKVTQSSRYLVKRTGEKVFLECVQDMDHENMFWYRQDPGLGLRLIYFSYDVKMKEKGDIPEGYSVSREKKERFSLILESASTNQTSMYLCAGASKHREVNEQFFGPGTRLTVL.

As DNA, the CDR3 is TGTGCCAGCAGCTTCAGAACGCAGTCGCGGGAGCAGTTCTTC. It translates to CASSFRTQSREQFF. The genes are TRBV9 and TRBJ2-1; D gene unclear. Between the trimmed V and J ends, which lost 4 bases and 10 bases, there was a span of 18 bases. The length of the CDR3 is 14 residues. CDR1 and CDR2 (germline): SGDLS, YYNGEE.